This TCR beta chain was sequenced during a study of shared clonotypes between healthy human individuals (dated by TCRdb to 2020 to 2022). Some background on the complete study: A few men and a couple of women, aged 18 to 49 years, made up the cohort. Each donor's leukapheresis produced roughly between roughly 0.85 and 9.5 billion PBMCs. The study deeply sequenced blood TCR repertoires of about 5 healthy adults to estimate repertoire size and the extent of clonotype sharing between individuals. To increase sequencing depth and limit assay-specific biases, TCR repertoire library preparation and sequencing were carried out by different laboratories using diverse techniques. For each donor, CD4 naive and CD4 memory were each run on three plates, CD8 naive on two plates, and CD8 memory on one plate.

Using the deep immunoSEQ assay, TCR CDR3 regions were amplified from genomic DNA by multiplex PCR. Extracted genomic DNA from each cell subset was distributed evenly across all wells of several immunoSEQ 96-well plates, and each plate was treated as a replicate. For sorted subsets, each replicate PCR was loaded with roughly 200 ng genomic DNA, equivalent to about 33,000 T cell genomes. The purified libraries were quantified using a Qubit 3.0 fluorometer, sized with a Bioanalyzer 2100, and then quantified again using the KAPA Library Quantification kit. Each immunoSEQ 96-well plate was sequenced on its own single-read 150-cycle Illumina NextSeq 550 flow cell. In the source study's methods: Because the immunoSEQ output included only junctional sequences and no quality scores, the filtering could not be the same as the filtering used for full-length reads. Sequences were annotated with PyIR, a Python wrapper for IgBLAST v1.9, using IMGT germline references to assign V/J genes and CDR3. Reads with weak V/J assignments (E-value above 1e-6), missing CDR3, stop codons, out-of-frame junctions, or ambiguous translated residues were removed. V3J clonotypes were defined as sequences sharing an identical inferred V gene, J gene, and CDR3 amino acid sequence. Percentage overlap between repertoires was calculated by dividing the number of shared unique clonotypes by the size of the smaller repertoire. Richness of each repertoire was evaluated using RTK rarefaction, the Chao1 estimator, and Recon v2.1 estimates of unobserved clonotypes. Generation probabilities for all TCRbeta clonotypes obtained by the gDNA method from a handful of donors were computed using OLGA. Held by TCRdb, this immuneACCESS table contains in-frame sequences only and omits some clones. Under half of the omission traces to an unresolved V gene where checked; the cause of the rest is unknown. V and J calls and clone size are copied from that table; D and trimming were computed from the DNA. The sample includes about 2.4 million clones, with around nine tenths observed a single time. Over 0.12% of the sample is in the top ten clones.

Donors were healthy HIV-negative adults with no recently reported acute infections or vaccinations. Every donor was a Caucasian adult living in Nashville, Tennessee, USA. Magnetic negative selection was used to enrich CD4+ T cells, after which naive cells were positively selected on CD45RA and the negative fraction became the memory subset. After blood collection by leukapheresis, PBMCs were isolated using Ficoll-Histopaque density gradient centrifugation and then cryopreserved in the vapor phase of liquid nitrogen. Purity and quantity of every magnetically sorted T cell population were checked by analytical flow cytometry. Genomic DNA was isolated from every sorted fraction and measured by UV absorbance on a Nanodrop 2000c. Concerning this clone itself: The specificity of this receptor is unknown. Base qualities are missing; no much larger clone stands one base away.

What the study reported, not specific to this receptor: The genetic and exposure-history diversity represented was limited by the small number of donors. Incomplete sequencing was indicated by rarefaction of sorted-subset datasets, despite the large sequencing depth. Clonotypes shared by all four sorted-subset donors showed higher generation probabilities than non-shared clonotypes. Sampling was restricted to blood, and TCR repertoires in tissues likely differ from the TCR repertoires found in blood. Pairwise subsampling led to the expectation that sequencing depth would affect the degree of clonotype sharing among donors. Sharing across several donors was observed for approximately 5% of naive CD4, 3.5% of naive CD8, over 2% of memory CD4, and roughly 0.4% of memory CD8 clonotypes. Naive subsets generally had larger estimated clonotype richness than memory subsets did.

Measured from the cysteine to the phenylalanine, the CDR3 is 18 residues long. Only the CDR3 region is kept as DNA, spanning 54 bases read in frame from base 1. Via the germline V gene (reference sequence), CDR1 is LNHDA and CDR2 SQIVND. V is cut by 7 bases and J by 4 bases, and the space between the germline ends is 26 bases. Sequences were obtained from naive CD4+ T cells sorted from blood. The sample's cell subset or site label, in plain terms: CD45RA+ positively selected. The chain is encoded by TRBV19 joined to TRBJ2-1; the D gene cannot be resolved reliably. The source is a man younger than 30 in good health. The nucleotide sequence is TGTGCCAGTAACGGGTCCCCTAAAACACCTCCTTCATACAATGAGCAGTTCTTC. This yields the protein CASNGSPKTPPSYNEQFF.